The following is a T cell receptor beta chain sequence with its context. Its specificity is unknown. This entry is derived from a study of T-cell reconstitution after alpha-beta-depleted transplantation in children. Study-wide results and caveats: Some patients owed their high day-60 TCRbeta diversity to surviving recipient T cells and thymic progenitors. Reportedly, only several hundred clones from non-depleted graft cells drove alpha-beta T-cell counts at about two months. One year post-transplant, T-cell counts and diversity were largely derived from T cells produced anew.

Researchers prepared the TCRbeta library using unique molecular identifiers, the study reports. TCRdb used MiXCR to reprocess the PCR reads, holding one entry per CDR3 protein. The repertoire holds fewer than 750,000 distinct CDR3 sequences, with 25% to 30% as singletons. V was shortened by 7 bases and J by 0 bases, with 12 bases between the two germline ends. The CDR3 has 14 residues. Germline CDR1 and CDR2: SNHLY and FYNNEI. This sample comprised PBMCs, obtained before TCRalphabeta/CD19-depleted stem cell transplant. This chain joins TRBV2 and TRBJ1-1, with D perhaps TRBD1 (5 bases). The receptor's source is a boy younger than two with Wiskott-Aldrich syndrome, due to receive a stem cell transplant. CDR3 in amino acids: CASTYRQLNTEAFF. CDR3 coding DNA: TGTGCCAGCACCTACAGGCAACTGAACACTGAAGCTTTCTTT.